The TCR beta chain described here comes from a study of Ad26.COV2.S vaccination and SARS-CoV-2 variants. Documented treatment: some 19 received Ad26.COV2.S at low or high dose, single or two shots; 5 received placebo; per-sample allocation not given. Collection of samples fell on day 63 after the first vaccine or placebo injection. Germline V gene lookup returns CDR1 SGHTA and CDR2 FQGNSA. The ends lost 1 base at V and 4 bases at J; junction bases unmatched: 13. There are 18 residues in the CDR3. In regard to this clone: Its target is unknown.

Study-level results: Placebo recipients had lower spike-specific TCR breadth than vaccine recipients.

Sequencing used immunoSEQ multiplex PCR; TCRdb keeps in-frame clones, though not all of them. Among a few hundred thousand clones listed, 90% were seen once. The sequence was collected from a person between 18 and 59 years old who received the Ad26.COV2.S COVID-19 vaccine or a placebo. Sequences were derived from peripheral blood, sampled in a trial of Ad26.COV2.S vaccine versus placebo. The chain has TRBV7-2 and TRBJ2-3; 8 positions match TRBD2. Here the CDR3 DNA reads TGTGCCAGCAGCTTAGGTTCCAGGGCTAGCGGGCGGGCAGATACGCAGTATTTT. Translating gives CASSLGSRASGRADTQYF. Combining the CDR3 with reference TRBV7-2 and TRBJ2-3 gives the whole variable domain GAGVSQSPSNKVTEKGKDVELRCDPISGHTALYWYRQSLGQGLEFLIYFQGNSAPDKSGLPSDRFSAERTGGSVSTLTIQRTQQEDSAVYLCASSLGSRASGRADTQYFGPGTRLTVL.